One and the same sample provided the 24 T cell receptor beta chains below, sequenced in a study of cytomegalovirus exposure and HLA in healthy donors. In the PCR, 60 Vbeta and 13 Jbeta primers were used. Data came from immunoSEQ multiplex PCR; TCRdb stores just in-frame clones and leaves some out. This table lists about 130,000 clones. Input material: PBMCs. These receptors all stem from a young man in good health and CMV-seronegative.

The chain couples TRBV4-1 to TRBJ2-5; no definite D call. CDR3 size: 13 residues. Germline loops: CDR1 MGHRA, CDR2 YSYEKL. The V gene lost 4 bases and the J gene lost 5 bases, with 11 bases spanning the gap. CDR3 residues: CASSPEARETQYF. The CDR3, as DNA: TGCGCCAGCAGCCCCGAGGCGCGGGAGACCCAGTACTTC.

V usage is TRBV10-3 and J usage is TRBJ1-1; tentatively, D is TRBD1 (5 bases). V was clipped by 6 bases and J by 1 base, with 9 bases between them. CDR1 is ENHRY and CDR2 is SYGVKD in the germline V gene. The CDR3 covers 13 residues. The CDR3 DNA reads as TGTGCCATCAGGGACAACTCGAACACTGAAGCTTTCTTT. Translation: CAIRDNSNTEAFF.

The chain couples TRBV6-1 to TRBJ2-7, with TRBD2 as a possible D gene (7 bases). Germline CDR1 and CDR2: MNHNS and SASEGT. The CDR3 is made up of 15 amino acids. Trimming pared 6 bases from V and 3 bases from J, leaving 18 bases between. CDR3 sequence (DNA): TGTGCCAGCAGCACTGGGGGAGGGACAATCTACGAGCAGTACTTC. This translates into CASSTGGGTIYEQYF.

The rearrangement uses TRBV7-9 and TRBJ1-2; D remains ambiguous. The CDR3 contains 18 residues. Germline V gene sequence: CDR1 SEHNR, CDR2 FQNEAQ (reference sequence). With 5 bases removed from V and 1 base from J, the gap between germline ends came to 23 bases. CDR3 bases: TGTGCCAGCAGCCCCGCCGGGTCCTTTACCGCGATTAACTATGGCTACACCTTC. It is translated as CASSPAGSFTAINYGYTF.

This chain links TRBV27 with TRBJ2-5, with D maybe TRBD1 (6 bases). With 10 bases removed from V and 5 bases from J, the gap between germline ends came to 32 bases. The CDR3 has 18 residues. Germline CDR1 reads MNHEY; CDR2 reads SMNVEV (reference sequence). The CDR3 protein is CATQVKQGSFRVPETQYF. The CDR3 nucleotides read TGTGCCACGCAAGTTAAACAGGGTTCATTTAGGGTTCCGGAGACCCAGTACTTC.

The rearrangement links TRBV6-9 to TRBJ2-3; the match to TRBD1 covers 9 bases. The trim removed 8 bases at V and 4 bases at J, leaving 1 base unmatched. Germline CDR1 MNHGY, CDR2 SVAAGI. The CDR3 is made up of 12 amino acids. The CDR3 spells CASGTGSDTQYF. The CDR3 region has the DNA TGTGCCAGCGGGACAGGGTCAGATACGCAGTATTTT.

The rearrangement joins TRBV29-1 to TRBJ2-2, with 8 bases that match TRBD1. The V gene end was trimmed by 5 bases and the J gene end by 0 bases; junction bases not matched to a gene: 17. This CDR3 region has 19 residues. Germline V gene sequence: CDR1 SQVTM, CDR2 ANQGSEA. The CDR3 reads CSVRKMTGTGDTNTGELFF. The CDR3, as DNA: TGCAGCGTTAGAAAAATGACCGGGACAGGTGATACGAACACCGGGGAGCTGTTTTTT.

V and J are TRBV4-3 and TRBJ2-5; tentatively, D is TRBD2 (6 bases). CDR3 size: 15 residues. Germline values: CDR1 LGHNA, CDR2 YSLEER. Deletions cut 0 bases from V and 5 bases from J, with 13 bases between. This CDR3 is CASSQEGGGGETQYF. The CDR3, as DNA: TGCGCCAGCAGCCAAGAGGGAGGTGGGGGTGAGACCCAGTACTTC.

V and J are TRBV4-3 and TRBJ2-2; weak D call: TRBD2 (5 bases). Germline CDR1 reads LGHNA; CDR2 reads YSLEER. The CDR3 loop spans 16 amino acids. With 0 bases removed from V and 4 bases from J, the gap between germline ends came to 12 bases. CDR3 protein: CASSQDGSVSTGELFF. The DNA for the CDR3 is TGCGCCAGCAGCCAAGATGGTAGCGTGAGCACCGGGGAGCTGTTTTTT.

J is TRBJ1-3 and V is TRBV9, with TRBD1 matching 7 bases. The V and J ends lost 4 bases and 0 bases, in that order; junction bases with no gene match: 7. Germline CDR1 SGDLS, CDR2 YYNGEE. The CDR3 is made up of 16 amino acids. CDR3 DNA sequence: TGTGCCAGCAGCTCTCAGACAGGGCCCTCTGGAAACACCATATATTTT. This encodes CASSSQTGPSGNTIYF.

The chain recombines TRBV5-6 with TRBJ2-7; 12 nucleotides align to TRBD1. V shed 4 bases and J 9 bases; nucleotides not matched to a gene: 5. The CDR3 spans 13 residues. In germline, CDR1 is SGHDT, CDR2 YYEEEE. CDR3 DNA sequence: TGTGCCAGCAGCAGGGACAGGGGGCATCGGCAGTACTTC. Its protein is CASSRDRGHRQYF.

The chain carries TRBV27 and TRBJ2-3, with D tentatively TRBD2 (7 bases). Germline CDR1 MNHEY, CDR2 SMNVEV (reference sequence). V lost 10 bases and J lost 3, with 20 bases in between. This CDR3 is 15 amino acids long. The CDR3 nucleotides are TGTGCCATCGGGGGTCTGGGGGGGCAAACAGATACGCAGTATTTT. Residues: CAIGGLGGQTDTQYF.

Here the CDR3 DNA reads TGTGCCAGCAGCTTCCTCGGACAGGAGTATGGCTACACCTTC. It yields the protein CASSFLGQEYGYTF. This sequence joins TRBV7-2 and TRBJ1-2; TRBD1 matches 7 bases. CDR3 size: 14 residues. CDR1 is SGHTA, CDR2 FQGNSA, per germline. V was clipped by 3 bases and J by 5 bases; unmatched bases: 6.

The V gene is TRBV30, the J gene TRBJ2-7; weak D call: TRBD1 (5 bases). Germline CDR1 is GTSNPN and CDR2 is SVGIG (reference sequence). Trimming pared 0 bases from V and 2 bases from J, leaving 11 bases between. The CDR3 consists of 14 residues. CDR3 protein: CAWSVQVKTYEQYF. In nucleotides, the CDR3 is TGTGCCTGGAGTGTACAGGTGAAGACCTACGAGCAGTACTTC.

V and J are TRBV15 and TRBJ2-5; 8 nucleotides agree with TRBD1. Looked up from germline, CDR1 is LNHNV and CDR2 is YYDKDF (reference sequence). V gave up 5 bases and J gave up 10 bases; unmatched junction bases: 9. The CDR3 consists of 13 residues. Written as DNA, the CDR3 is TGTGCCACCAGCTCGGGACAGGCGGTGAGCCAGTACTTC. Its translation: CATSSGQAVSQYF. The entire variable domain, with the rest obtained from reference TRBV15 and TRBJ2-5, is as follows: DAMVIQNPRYQVTQFGKPVTLSCSQTLNHNVMYWYQQKSSQAPKLLFHYYDKDFNNEADTPDNFQSRRPNTSFCFLDIRSPGLGDTAMYLCATSSGQAVSQYFGPGTRLLVL.

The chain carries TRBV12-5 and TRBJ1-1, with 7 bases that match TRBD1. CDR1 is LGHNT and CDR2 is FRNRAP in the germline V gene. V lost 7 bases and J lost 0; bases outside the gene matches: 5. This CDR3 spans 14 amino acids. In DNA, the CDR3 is TGTGCTAGTGCTCCGGGACAGCTGAACACTGAAGCTTTCTTT. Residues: CASAPGQLNTEAFF. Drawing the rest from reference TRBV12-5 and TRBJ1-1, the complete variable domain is DARVTQTPRHKVTEMGQEVTMRCQPILGHNTVFWYRQTMMQGLELLAYFRNRAPLDDSGMPKDRFSAEMPDATLATLKIQPSEPRDSAVYFCASAPGQLNTEAFFGQGTRLTVV.

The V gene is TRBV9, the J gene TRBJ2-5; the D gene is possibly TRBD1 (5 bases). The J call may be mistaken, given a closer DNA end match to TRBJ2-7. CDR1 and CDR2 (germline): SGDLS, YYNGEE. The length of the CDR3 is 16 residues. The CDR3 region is CASSPRGTGYSYEQYF. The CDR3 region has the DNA TGTGCCAGCAGCCCTCGAGGAACAGGCTACTCCTACGAGCAGTACTTC.

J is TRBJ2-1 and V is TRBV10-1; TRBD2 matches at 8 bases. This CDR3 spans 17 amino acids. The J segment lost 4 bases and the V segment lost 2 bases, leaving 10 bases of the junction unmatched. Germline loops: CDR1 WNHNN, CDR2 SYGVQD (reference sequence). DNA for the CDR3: TGCGCCAGCAGTGAGGTGGTCAGCGGGGGAACTTACAATGAGCAGTTCTTC. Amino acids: CASSEVVSGGTYNEQFF.

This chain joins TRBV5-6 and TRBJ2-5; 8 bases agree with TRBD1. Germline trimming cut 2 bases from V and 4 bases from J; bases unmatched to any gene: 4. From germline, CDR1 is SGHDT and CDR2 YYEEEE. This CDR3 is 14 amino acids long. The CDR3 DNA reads TGTGCCAGCAGCTTAGGACAGGGACTAGAGACCCAGTACTTC. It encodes CASSLGQGLETQYF.

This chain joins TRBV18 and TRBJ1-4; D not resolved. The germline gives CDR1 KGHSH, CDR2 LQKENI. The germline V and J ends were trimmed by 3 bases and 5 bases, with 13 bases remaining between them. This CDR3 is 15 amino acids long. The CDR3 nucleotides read TGTGCCAGCTCACCTCTTACGGCGGCGAATGAAAAACTGTTTTTT. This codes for CASSPLTAANEKLFF. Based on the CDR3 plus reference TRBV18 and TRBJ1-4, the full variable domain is NAGVMQNPRHLVRRRGQEARLRCSPMKGHSHVYWYRQLPEEGLKFMVYLQKENIIDESGMPKERFSAEFPKEGPSILRIQQVVRGDSAAYFCASSPLTAANEKLFFGSGTQLSVL.

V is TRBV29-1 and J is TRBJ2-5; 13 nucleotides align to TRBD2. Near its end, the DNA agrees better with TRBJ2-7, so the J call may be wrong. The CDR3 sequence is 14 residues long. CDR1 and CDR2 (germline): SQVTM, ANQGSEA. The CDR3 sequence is CSVTSGRAPYEQYF. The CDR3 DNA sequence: TGCAGCGTCACTAGCGGGAGGGCCCCCTACGAGCAGTACTTC.

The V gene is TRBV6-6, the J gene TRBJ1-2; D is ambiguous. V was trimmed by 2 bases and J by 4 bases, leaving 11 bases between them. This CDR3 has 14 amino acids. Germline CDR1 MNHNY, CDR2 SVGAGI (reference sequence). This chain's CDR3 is CASSYGGGSYGYTF. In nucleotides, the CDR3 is TGTGCCAGCAGTTACGGTGGCGGGTCCTATGGCTACACCTTC.

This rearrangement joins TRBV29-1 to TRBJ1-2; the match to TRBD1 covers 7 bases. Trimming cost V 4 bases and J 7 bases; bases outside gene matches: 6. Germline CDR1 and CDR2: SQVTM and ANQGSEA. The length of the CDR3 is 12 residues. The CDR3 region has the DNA TGCAGCGTTGGTCACAGGGGCTCTGGCTACACCTTC. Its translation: CSVGHRGSGYTF. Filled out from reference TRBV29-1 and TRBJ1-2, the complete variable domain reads SAVISQKPSRDICQRGTSLTIQCQVDSQVTMMFWYRQQPGQSLTLIATANQGSEATYESGFVIDKFPISRPNLTFSTLTVSNMSPEDSSIYLCSVGHRGSGYTFGSGTRLTVV.

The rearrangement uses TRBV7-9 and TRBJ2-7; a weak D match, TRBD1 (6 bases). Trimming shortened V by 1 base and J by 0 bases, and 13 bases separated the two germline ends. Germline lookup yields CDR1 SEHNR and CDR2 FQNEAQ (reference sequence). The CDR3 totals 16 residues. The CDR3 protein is CASSLVWDKSSYEQYF. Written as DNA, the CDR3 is TGTGCCAGCAGCTTAGTTTGGGACAAGAGCTCCTACGAGCAGTACTTC.